This record covers a single TCR beta chain. Distinct nucleotide sequences in the sample also encode this CDR3. PCR employed 60 Vbeta and 13 Jbeta primers. Some clones are missing from TCRdb's copy, which holds only in-frame ones; the method was immunoSEQ multiplex PCR. The table includes fewer than 200,000 clones, around 90% detected once. Germline CDR1 is MGHRA and CDR2 is YSYEKL. V shed 1 base and J shed 5 bases, with 8 bases lying between them. There are 13 residues in the CDR3. The data belong to a study of cytomegalovirus exposure and HLA in healthy donors. The chain is built from TRBV4-1 and TRBJ1-1; D ambiguous. This sequence was found in a boy younger than 10 in good health and CMV-seronegative. The specimen was PBMCs. CDR3 in amino acids: CASSQARGTEAFF. The DNA for the CDR3 is TGCGCCAGCAGCCAAGCCCGAGGAACTGAAGCTTTCTTT.